This TCR beta chain was captured by sequencing in a study of early T cells in non-severe SARS-CoV-2 infection (dated by TCRdb to the early 2020s). As for the study more broadly: TCR sequencing used bulk RNA from unsorted whole blood, so alpha and beta chains could not be paired.

The study at large found these results: VDJdb matching was skewed toward anti-spike CD8 responses and likely underestimated virus-specific expansions, missing private and CD4 specificities.

A word on this clonotype: Its antigen target is currently unknown. There are no base qualities to consult, and no much larger clone falls within one base.

To prepare the library, 5' RACE was applied. The data were produced on a NextSeq 500. In the TCR library protocol, unique molecular identifiers were attached to individual cDNA molecules to correct for PCR bias and sequencing error. Both TCR alpha and beta chains were sequenced, and tight co-correlation was observed between alpha and beta sequence abundances in each sample. As for the original processing: Decombinator V4 was used to perform V gene, J gene and CDR3 annotation of TCR sequences. Expanded TCRs were defined as changing significantly between any two time points under a Poisson model with p below 0.0001. Abundances of TCRs were expressed as counts per million after normalisation to the total number of TCRs sequenced in each sample. TRAV1-2 paired with TRAJ12, TRAJ20 or TRAJ33 defined MAIT TCRs, while TRAV10 paired with TRAJ18 defined iNKT TCRs. VDJdb, accessed 1 November 2021, was searched for CMV, EBV and SARS-CoV-2 annotated TCRs, with TCRs annotated for multiple antigens excluded. TCRdb reanalyzed the raw reads on its own, using fastp at Q25 for trimming and MiXCR for clone calling, and kept in-frame beta chains. Each CDR3 protein gets just one entry, which takes the most common genes and DNA from the rows behind it. The V and J calls come from TCRdb's annotation, not from the publication. This sample lists approximately 70,000 distinct CDR3 sequences; about 13% were detected once. Around 4.8% of the sample is in the top ten clones.

A case-control design nested within a healthcare worker cohort in London, UK, was used, with weekly nasopharyngeal swab PCR tests and blood sampling performed. Healthcare workers were recruited during the week of the UK lockdown, between 23 and 31 March 2020, and followed weekly for up to roughly 15 weeks. V is clipped by 5 bases and J by 5 bases, and the sequence between their germline boundaries is 10 bases long. The germline V gene (reference sequence) sets CDR1 to SEHNR and CDR2 to FQNEAQ. Spanning cysteine to phenylalanine, the CDR3 consists of 12 amino acids. CDR3 DNA is the only sequence kept; it has 36 bases, read in frame from the first base.

The sequenced material came from whole blood. The receptor was derived from an adult who was a healthcare worker with PCR-confirmed SARS-CoV-2 infection or an uninfected control (not recorded which). The chain uses TRBV7-9 and TRBJ2-7, with TRBD2 perhaps the D gene, on 6 matching bases. CDR3 loop: CASSRGEDEQYF. The DNA reads TGTGCCAGCAGCCGAGGGGAGGACGAGCAGTACTTC.